These 21 T cell receptor beta chains were all obtained from the same sample, sequenced in a study of T cell repertoires in cytomegalovirus infection (dated by TCRdb to the late 2010s). Sequenced on an Illumina HiSeq 1500. The public reads were reprocessed in TCRdb via fastp at Q25 and MiXCR, keeping in-frame beta chains. Under each unique CDR3 protein, matching rows form one entry showing the most common genes and DNA. The sample table contains 230,000 or so distinct CDR3 sequences; only one count was recorded for about 38% of them. The ten top clones hold roughly three fifths of the sample. The label giving this sample's treatment or condition can be read as: in vitro stimulation with specific CMV peptide epitopes to enrich CMV-specific T cells. For these receptors, no antigen is known. This specimen was CD8+ T cells from cultured PBMCs, taken from culture after CMV antigen stimulation. Receptors originate from a human donor in good health (CMV status not recorded). Some clones in this sample may be carry-over from other donors' samples.

This clonotype was counted only a few times. CDR3 DNA sequence: TGTGCCAGCAGTGAAGGAGAACGAACTGAAGCTTTCTTT. Translating gives CASSEGERTEAFF. The chain has TRBV6-4 and TRBJ1-1, with no clear D. V gave up 3 bases and J gave up 5 bases, with 10 bases separating them. Germline CDR1 and CDR2: MRHNA and SNTAGT. CDR3 size: 13 residues.

The CDR3: CASSASGSGETQYF. The CDR3 DNA is TGTGCCAGCAGCGCTAGCGGGAGTGGAGAGACCCAGTACTTC. V and J are TRBV9 and TRBJ2-5; 10 bases are a match to TRBD2. This CDR3 contains 14 residues. CDR1 SGDLS and CDR2 YYNGEE come from the germline V gene. V was pared by 3 bases and J by 4 bases, with 3 bases of the junction left unmatched.

The chain joins TRBV7-2 to TRBJ2-1; a possible D gene is TRBD2 (5 bases). Germline V gene lookup returns CDR1 SGHTA and CDR2 FQGNSA. V was shortened by 2 bases and J by 13 bases, with 15 bases between the two germline ends. The CDR3 contains 13 residues. The CDR3 nucleotides are TGTGCCAGCAGCTTAACCCGATTACGGGGTCAGTTCTTC. This sequence encodes CASSLTRLRGQFF.

The chain uses TRBV24-1 and TRBJ2-1; TRBD1 matches 7 bases. CDR3 size: 16 residues. Losses at the gene ends were 3 bases for V and 7 bases for J; bases not matched to a gene: 11. Germline V CDR1 and CDR2: KGHDR, SFDVKD. Here the CDR3 reads CATSDTDGQVSNEQFF. Written as DNA, the CDR3 is TGTGCCACCAGTGATACCGATGGACAGGTATCGAATGAGCAGTTCTTC.

This clonotype was counted many times. J is TRBJ1-1 and V is TRBV7-6, with 8 bases aligning to TRBD1. J gave up 0 bases and V 5 bases, and 8 bases lay outside the gene matches. Germline lookup yields CDR1 SGHVS and CDR2 FNYEAQ. The CDR3 is 16 amino acids. The CDR3 here is CASSAGRTGMNTEAFF. The CDR3 DNA sequence: TGTGCCAGCAGCGCAGGACGGACAGGGATGAACACTGAAGCTTTCTTT.

The chain recombines TRBV7-6 with TRBJ2-1; D assignment may be TRBD1 or TRBD2 (6 bases each). Trimming removed 2 bases at V and 0 bases at J, with 11 bases between. This CDR3 has 16 residues. The V gene's germline CDR1 is SGHVS and CDR2 FNYEAQ. The CDR3 nucleotides read TGTGCCAGCAGCTTACCGGGGGCAAGCTCCTACAATGAGCAGTTCTTC. Translating gives CASSLPGASSYNEQFF.

The J gene is TRBJ2-2, the V gene TRBV20-1; D may be TRBD1 (6 bases). Germline CDR1 DFQATT, CDR2 SNEGSKA (reference sequence). The CDR3 is 14 residues long. Between the trimmed V and J ends, which lost 6 bases and 2 bases, there was a span of 13 bases. CDR3 coding DNA: TGCAGTGCCGCCGGGACAAAAAACACCGGGGAGCTGTTTTTT. Amino acid sequence: CSAAGTKNTGELFF.

This clonotype has only a few counts. This rearrangement joins TRBV7-2 to TRBJ2-3, with D tentatively TRBD2 (6 bases). V lost 5 bases, J lost 2 bases, and 14 bases lay in between. The CDR3 has 15 residues. Germline assignment: CDR1 SGHTA and CDR2 FQGNSA. Written as DNA, the CDR3 is TGTGCCAGCAGCATCGGGACTCGCGACACAGATACGCAGTATTTT. The encoded protein is CASSIGTRDTDTQYF.

The chain employs TRBV19 and TRBJ1-5; TRBD1 matches 9 bases. Losses at the gene ends were 9 bases for V and 0 bases for J; bases not matched to a gene: 12. The germline gives CDR1 LNHDA, CDR2 SQIVND (reference sequence). CDR3 length: 17 residues. CDR3 sequence: CASTGTGTGYSNQPQHF. CDR3 nucleotide sequence: TGTGCCAGCACCGGTACCGGGACAGGGTATAGCAATCAGCCCCAGCATTTT.

This clonotype was recorded a few times. The genes are TRBV12-3 or TRBV12-4 and TRBJ1-1; D call uncertain. Trimming took 6 bases from V and 1 from J, leaving 9 bases between them. CDR3 length equals 13 residues. In DNA form, the CDR3 reads TGTGCCAGCAGACCTCTTGGGAACACTGAAGCTTTCTTT. This codes for CASRPLGNTEAFF.

This clonotype appeared a few times. The rearrangement joins TRBV11-2 to TRBJ2-1, with D perhaps being TRBD1 or TRBD2 (5 bases each). Looked up from germline, CDR1 is SGHAT and CDR2 is FQNNGV. Trimming stripped 3 bases from V and 0 bases from J, with 12 bases between. CDR3 length: 16 amino acids. In nucleotides, the CDR3 is TGTGCCAGCAGCTTGAGATACGGGGCCTCCTACAATGAGCAGTTCTTC. It yields the protein CASSLRYGASYNEQFF.

This clonotype appeared many times. V is TRBV7-6 and J is TRBJ1-5; a weak D match, TRBD1 (5 bases). V lost 5 bases to trimming and J lost 9 bases, with 14 bases between them. Per the germline V gene, CDR1 is SGHVS and CDR2 is FNYEAQ. CDR3 length: 13 residues. In DNA form, the CDR3 reads TGTGCCAGCAGCCGAAACGGGGGGACGCCCCAGCATTTT. Its protein is CASSRNGGTPQHF. The variable domain in full, completed from reference TRBV7-6 and TRBJ1-5, reads GAGVSQSPRYKVTKRGQDVALRCDPISGHVSLYWYRQALGQGPEFLTYFNYEAQQDKSGLPNDRFSAERPEGSISTLTIQRTEQRDSAMYRCASSRNGGTPQHFGDGTRLSIL.

V is TRBV6-6 and J is TRBJ2-3, with 10 bases identical to TRBD2. CDR1 is MNHNY and CDR2 is SVGAGI in the germline V gene (reference sequence). The CDR3 totals 16 residues. Losses at the gene ends were 7 bases for V and 6 bases for J; bases not matched to a gene: 13. In nucleotides, the CDR3 is TGTGCCAGCACCCATCCTATAGCGGGGGGTGGCGATACGCAGTATTTT. Amino acids: CASTHPIAGGGDTQYF.

The CDR3 nucleotides are TGTGCCAGCAGCTTCGGAGACCCTAGTTCCGCGCAGTATTTT. It yields the protein CASSFGDPSSAQYF. V usage is TRBV7-9 and J usage is TRBJ2-3; D is ambiguous. The ends were cut back, 3 bases at V and 10 bases at J, with 17 bases in the middle. The CDR3 length is 14 residues. Germline V gene data show CDR1 as SEHNR and CDR2 as FQNEAQ (reference sequence).

The rearrangement uses TRBV24-1 and TRBJ2-1, with TRBD2 matching over 8 bases. The trim removed 3 bases at V and 5 bases at J, leaving 11 bases unmatched. This CDR3 is 17 amino acids long. Germline-derived CDR1 and CDR2 are KGHDR and SFDVKD. Here the CDR3 DNA reads TGTGCCACCAGTGATCCGACCAGCGGGAGAACCCACAATGAGCAGTTCTTC. Its protein is CATSDPTSGRTHNEQFF.

This chain links TRBV7-9 with TRBJ2-7; 10 nucleotides agree with TRBD2. V shed 5 bases and J 2 bases; nucleotides not matched to a gene: 3. Germline V gene data show CDR1 as SEHNR and CDR2 as FQNEAQ (reference sequence). CDR3 size: 14 residues. The chain's CDR3 is CASSNSGRPYEQYF. The CDR3, as DNA: TGTGCCAGCAGCAATAGCGGGAGGCCCTACGAGCAGTACTTC. Filled out from reference TRBV7-9 and TRBJ2-7, the complete variable domain reads DTGVSQNPRHKITKRGQNVTFRCDPISEHNRLYWYRQTLGQGPEFLTYFQNEAQLEKSRLLSDRFSAERPKGSFSTLEIQRTEQGDSAMYLCASSNSGRPYEQYFGPGTRLTVT.

The CDR3 spells CASSLVAGSTDTQYF. CDR3 sequence (DNA): TGTGCCAGCAGCTTAGTAGCGGGATCTACAGATACGCAGTATTTT. This chain links TRBV11-3 with TRBJ2-3; 8 bases map to TRBD2. V trimming: 1 base; J trimming: 3 bases; junction bases outside the gene matches: 3. The CDR3 runs to 15 residues. CDR1 and CDR2 from the germline V gene are SGHNT and YENEEA.

The chain is built from TRBV6-6 and TRBJ1-5; 8 bases line up with TRBD1. The trim removed 6 bases at V and 3 bases at J, leaving 4 bases unmatched. Germline loops: CDR1 MNHNY, CDR2 SVGAGI (reference sequence). The CDR3 consists of 14 residues. CDR3 sequence (DNA): TGTGCCAGCAGAGACAGGGGTCACAATCAGCCCCAGCATTTT. It yields the protein CASRDRGHNQPQHF.

This chain joins TRBV27 and TRBJ2-1; tentative D call: TRBD2 (7 bases). Germline V gene data show CDR1 as MNHEY and CDR2 as SMNVEV (reference sequence). The V and J ends lost 2 bases and 4 bases respectively, with 15 bases between them. This CDR3 comprises 16 residues. CDR3 residues: CASSLGGGSGYNEQFF. The CDR3 region has the DNA TGTGCCAGCAGTTTAGGGGGCGGGAGTGGTTACAATGAGCAGTTCTTC.

J is TRBJ1-1 and V is TRBV11-3; a possible D gene is TRBD1 (5 bases). This CDR3 contains 13 residues. The germline V gene encodes CDR1 SGHNT and CDR2 YENEEA. Trimming took off 3 bases at V and 6 bases at J, with 11 bases between the two ends. The CDR3 DNA sequence: TGTGCCAGCAGCTTCGGGTGGGACGCTGAAGCTTTCTTT. Translation gives CASSFGWDAEAFF.

The V gene is TRBV7-9, the J gene TRBJ2-2, with D tentatively TRBD1 (5 bases). Trimming removed 5 bases at V and 0 bases at J, with 13 bases between. CDR1 SEHNR and CDR2 FQNEAQ come from the germline V gene (reference sequence). CDR3 length: 16 residues. This CDR3 is CASSPNRQTNTGELFF. For the CDR3, the DNA is TGTGCCAGCAGCCCTAACCGACAGACGAACACCGGGGAGCTGTTTTTT.